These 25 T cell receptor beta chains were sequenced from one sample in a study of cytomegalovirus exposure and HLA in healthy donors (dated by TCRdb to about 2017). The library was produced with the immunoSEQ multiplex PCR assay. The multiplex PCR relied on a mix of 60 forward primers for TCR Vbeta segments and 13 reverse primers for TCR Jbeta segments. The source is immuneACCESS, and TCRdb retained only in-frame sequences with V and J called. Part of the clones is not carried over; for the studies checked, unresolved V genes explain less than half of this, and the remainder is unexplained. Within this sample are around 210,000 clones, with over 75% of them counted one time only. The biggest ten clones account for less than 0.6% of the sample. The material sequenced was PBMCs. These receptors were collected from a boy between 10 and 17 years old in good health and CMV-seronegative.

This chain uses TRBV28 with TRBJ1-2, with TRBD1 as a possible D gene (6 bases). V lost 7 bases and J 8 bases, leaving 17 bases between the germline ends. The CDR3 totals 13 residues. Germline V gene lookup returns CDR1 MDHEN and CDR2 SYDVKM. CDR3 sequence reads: CASTLYRDQGYTF. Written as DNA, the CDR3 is TGTGCCAGCACACTTTACAGGGATCAGGGCTACACCTTC.

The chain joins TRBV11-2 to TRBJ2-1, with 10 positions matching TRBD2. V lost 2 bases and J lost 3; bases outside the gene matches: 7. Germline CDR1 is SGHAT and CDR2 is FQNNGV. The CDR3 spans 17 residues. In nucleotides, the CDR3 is TGTGCCAGCAGCTTAAAAGTGGCTAGCGGGAGCTACAATGAGCAGTTCTTC. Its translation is CASSLKVASGSYNEQFF.

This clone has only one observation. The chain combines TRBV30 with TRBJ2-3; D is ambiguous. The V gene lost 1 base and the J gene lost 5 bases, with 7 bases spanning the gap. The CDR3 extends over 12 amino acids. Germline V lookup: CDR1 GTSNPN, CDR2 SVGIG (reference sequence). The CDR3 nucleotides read TGTGCCTGGAGTGCCACCGGAGATACGCAGTATTTT. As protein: CAWSATGDTQYF. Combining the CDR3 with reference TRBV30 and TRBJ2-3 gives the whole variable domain SQTIHQWPATLVQPVGSPLSLECTVEGTSNPNLYWYRQAAGRGLQLLFYSVGIGQISSEVPQNLSASRPQDRQFILSSKKLLLSDSGFYLCAWSATGDTQYFGPGTRLTVL.

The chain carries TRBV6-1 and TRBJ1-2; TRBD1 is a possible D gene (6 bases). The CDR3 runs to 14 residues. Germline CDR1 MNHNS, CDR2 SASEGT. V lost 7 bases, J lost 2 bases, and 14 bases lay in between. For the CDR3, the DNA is TGTGCCAGCACAAACAGGGTTATGAACTATGGCTACACCTTC. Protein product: CASTNRVMNYGYTF.

CDR3 nucleotides: TGTGCCTGCCGAGGGCGGGCTCACACCGGGGAGCTGTTTTTT. Encoded protein: CACRGRAHTGELFF. V usage is TRBV19 and J usage is TRBJ2-2; tentative D call: TRBD2 (5 bases). The germline V and J ends were trimmed by 11 bases and 3 bases, with 16 bases remaining between them. The CDR3 sequence is 14 residues long. Germline V gives CDR1 LNHDA, CDR2 SQIVND (reference sequence).

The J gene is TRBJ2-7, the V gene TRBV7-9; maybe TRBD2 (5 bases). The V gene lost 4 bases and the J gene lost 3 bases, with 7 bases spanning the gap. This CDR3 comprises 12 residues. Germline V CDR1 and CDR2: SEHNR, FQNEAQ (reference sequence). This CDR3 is CASSSGIYEQYF. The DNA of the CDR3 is TGTGCCAGCAGCTCCGGGATCTACGAGCAGTACTTC.

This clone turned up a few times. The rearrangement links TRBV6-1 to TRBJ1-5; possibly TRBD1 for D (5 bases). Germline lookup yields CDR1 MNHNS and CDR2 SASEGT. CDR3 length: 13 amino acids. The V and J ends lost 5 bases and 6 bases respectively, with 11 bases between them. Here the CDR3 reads CASSIGGSQPQHF. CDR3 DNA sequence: TGTGCCAGCAGTATCGGGGGGAGTCAGCCCCAGCATTTT.

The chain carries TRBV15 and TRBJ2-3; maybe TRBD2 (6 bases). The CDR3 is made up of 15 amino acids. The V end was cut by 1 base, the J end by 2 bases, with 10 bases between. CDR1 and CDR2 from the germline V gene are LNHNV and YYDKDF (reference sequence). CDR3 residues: CATSRVGTATDTQYF. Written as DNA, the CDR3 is TGTGCCACCAGCAGAGTCGGGACTGCCACAGATACGCAGTATTTT.

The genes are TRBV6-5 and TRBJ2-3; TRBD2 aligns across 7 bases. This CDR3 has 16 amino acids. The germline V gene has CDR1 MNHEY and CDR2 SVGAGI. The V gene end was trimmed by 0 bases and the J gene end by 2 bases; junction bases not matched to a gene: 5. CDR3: CASSYSASGYTDTQYF. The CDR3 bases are TGTGCCAGCAGTTACTCGGCTAGCGGTTACACAGATACGCAGTATTTT.

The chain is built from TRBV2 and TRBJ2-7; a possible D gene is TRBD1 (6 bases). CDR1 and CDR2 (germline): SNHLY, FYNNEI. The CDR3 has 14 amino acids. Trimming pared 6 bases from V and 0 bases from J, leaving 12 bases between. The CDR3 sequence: CASRQDSFSYEQYF. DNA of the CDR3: TGTGCCAGCAGACAGGACAGCTTCTCCTACGAGCAGTACTTC.

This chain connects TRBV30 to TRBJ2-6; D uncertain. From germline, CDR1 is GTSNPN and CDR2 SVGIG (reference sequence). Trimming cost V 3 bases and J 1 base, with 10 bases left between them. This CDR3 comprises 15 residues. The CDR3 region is CAWRYRRSGANVLTF. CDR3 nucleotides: TGTGCCTGGAGGTACCGGAGATCTGGGGCCAACGTCCTGACTTTC.

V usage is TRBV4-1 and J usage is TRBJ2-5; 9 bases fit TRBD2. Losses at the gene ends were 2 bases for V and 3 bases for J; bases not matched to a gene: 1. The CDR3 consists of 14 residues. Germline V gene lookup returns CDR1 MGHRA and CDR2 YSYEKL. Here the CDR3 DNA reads TGCGCCAGCAGCCAAAGCGGGAGGAAAGAGACCCAGTACTTC. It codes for CASSQSGRKETQYF.

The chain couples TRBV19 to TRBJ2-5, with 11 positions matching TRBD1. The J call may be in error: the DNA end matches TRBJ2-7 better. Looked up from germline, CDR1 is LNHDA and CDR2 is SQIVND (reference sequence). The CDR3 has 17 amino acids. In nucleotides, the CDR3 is TGTGCCAGTAGTATATTCCCGGACAGGGGGCGCCCCTACGAGCAGTACTTC. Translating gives CASSIFPDRGRPYEQYF.

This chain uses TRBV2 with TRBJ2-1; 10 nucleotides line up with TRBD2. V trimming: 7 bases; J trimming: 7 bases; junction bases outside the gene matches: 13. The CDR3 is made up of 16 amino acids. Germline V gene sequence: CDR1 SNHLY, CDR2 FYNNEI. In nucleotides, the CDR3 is TGTGCCAGCACCCGACCCCCTAGCGGGAGACCTAATGAGCAGTTCTTC. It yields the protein CASTRPPSGRPNEQFF.

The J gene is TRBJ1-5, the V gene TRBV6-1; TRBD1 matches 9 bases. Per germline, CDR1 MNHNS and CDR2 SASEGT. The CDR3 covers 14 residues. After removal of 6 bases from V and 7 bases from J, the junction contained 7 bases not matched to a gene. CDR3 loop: CASSQDRGEQPQHF. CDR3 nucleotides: TGTGCCAGCAGCCAGGACAGGGGCGAGCAGCCCCAGCATTTT.

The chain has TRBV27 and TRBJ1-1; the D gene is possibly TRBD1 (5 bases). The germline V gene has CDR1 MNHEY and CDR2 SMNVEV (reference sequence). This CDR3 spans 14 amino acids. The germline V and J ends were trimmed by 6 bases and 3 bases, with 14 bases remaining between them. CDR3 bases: TGTGCCAGCAGCCCTGGGGGGGAGGACACTGAAGCTTTCTTT. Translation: CASSPGGEDTEAFF.

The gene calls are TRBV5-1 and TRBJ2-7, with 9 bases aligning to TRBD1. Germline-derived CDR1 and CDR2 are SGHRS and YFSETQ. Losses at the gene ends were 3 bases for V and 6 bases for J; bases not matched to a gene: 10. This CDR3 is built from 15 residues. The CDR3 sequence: CASSWGQGEISEQYF. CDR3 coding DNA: TGCGCCAGCAGCTGGGGACAGGGTGAAATTAGCGAGCAGTACTTC.

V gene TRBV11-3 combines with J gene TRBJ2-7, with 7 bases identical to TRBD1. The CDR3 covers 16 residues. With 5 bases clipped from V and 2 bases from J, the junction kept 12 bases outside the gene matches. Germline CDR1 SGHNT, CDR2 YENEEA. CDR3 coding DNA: TGTGCCAGCAGCCTCTTAACCGGGACAGCAGCCTACGAGCAGTACTTC. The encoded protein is CASSLLTGTAAYEQYF.

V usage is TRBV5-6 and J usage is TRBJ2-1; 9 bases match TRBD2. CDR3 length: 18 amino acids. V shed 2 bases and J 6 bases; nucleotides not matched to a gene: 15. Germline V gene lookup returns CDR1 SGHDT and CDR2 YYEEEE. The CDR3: CASSFQIGGGASGNEQFF. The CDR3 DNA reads TGTGCCAGCAGCTTCCAAATTGGCGGGGGGGCGAGCGGCAATGAGCAGTTCTTC.

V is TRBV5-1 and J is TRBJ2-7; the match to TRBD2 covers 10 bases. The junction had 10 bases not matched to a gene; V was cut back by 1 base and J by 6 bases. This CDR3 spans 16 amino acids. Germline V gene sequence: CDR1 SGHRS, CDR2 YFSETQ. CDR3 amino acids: CASSLRTSGGGSEQYF. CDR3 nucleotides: TGCGCCAGCAGCTTGAGGACTAGCGGAGGGGGGTCCGAGCAGTACTTC. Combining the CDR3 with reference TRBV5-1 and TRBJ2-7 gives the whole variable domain KAGVTQTPRYLIKTRGQQVTLSCSPISGHRSVSWYQQTPGQGLQFLFEYFSETQRNKGNFPGRFSGRQFSNSRSEMNVSTLELGDSALYLCASSLRTSGGGSEQYFGPGTRLTVT.

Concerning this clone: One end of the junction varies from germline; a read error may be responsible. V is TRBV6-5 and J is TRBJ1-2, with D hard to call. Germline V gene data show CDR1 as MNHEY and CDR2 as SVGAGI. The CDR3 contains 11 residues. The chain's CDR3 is CHSGSGDGYTF. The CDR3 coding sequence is TGCCACTCGGGGTCGGGTGATGGCTACACCTTC.

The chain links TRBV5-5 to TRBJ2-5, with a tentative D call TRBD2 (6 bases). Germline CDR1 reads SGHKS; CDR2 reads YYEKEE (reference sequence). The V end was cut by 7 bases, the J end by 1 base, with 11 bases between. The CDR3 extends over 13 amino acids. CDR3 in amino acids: CASHPTSQETQYF. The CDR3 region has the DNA TGTGCCAGCCATCCGACTAGCCAAGAGACCCAGTACTTC.

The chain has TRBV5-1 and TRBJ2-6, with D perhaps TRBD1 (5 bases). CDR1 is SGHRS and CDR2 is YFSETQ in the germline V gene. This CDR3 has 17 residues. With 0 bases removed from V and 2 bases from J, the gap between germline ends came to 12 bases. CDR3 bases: TGCGCCAGCAGCTTGGAGGGGTTAGGGGCTGGGGCCAACGTCCTGACTTTC. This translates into CASSLEGLGAGANVLTF.

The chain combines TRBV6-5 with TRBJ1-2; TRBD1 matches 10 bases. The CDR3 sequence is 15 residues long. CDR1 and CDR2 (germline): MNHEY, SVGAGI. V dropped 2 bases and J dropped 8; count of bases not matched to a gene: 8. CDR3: CASSYTWTGGGGYTF. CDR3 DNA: TGTGCCAGCAGTTACACTTGGACAGGGGGTGGAGGCTACACCTTC.

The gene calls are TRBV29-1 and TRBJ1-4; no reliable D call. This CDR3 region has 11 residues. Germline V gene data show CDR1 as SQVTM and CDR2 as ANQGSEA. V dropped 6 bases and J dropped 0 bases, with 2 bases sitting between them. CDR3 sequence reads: CSVATNEKLFF. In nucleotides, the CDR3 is TGCAGCGTCGCAACTAATGAAAAACTGTTTTTT.